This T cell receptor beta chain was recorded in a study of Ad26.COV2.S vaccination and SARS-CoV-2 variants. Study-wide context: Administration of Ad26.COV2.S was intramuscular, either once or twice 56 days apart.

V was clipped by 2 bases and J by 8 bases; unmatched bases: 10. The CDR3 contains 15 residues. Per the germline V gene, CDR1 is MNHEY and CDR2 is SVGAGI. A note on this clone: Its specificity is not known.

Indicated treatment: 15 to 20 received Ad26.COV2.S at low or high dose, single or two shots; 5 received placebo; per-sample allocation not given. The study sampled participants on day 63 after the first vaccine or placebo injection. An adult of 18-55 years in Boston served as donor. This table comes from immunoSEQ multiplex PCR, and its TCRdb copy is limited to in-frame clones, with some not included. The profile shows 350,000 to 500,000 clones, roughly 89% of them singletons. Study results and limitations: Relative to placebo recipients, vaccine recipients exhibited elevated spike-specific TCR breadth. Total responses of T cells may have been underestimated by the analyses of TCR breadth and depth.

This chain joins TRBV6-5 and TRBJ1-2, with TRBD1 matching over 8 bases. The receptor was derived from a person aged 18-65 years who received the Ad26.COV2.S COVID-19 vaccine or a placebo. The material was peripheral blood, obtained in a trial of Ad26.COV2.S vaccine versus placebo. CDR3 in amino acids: CASSYLGSDREGYTF. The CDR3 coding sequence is TGTGCCAGCAGTTACCTGGGGTCGGACAGGGAGGGCTACACCTTC.